This TCR beta chain comes out of a study of blood T cell repertoires in COVID-19. Study information: COVID-19 samples from acute and convalescent phases originated in the United States, Italy and Spain. PBMCs, B-cell-depleted T cells, or T cells provided the cDNA or gDNA that made up the material.

Methods used by the authors: Cell counts per sample came from amplifying reference gene primers. Profiled with immunoSEQ multiplex PCR; TCRdb holds only in-frame clones, not every one. V and J calls and clone size are given by that table; D and trimming were obtained from the DNA. The data show roughly 110,000 clones, 85% to 95% seen once. Germline-derived CDR1 and CDR2 are DFQATT and SNEGSKA (reference sequence). The CDR3 length is 11 residues. The sample consisted of peripheral blood. This rearrangement joins TRBV20-1 to TRBJ1-1; 9 bases map to TRBD1. The receptor comes from a woman in her twenties or thirties with acute or convalescent COVID-19. The CDR3 here is CRRGQGESAFF. CDR3 coding DNA: TGCAGAAGGGGACAGGGTGAGTCGGCTTTCTTT.